This T cell receptor beta chain was retrieved from a study of T cell responses to AZD1222 COVID-19 vaccine. Comments on this clone: The target antigen is unknown.

Profiled with immunoSEQ multiplex PCR; TCRdb holds only in-frame clones, not every one. This sample yields approximately 100,000 clones, of which roughly nine tenths are seen a single time; roughly 1.1% belongs to the top ten. Trimming cost V 1 base and J 7 bases; bases outside gene matches: 9. In germline, CDR1 is SGHNT, CDR2 YENEEA. CDR3 length equals 16 residues. Study observations and caveats: White British people made up most donors, females outnumbered males, and clonal diversity was possibly underestimated. Following two doses of AZD1222, Spike-specific TCR breadth and depth rose. Among spike-specific TCRs, nearly half reportedly target unmutated variant regions. Just a handful of people given AZD1222 tested seropositive at baseline.

The chain has TRBV11-3 and TRBJ2-2, with TRBD1 matching 7 bases. The sequence came from an adult in good health. The sequences come from peripheral blood, collected on day 0 of AZD1222 vaccination. CDR3 loop: CASSLGAGGYGGELFF. In nucleotides, the CDR3 is TGTGCCAGCAGCTTAGGAGCAGGGGGTTACGGCGGGGAGCTGTTTTTT.